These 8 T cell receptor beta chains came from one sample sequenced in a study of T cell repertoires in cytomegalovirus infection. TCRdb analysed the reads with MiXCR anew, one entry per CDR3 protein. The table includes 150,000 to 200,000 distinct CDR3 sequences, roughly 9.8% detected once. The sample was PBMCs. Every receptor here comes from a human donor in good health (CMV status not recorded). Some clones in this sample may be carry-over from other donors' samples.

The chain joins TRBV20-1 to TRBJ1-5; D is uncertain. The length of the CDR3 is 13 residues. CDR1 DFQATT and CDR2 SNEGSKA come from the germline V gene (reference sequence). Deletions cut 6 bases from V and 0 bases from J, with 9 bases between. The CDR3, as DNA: TGCAGTGCGAAAGCAGTTAGCAATCAGCCCCAGCATTTT. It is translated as CSAKAVSNQPQHF.

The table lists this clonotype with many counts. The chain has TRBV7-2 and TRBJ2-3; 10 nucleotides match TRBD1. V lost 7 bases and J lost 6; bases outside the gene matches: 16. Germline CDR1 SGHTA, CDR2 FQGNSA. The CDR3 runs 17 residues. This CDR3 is CASTQLSGTGARDTQYF. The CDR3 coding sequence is TGTGCCAGCACCCAGTTATCTGGGACAGGGGCCAGGGATACGCAGTATTTT.

The CDR3 loop reads CASLGYRGTYEQYF. In DNA, the CDR3 is TGCGCCAGCTTGGGGTACAGGGGTACCTACGAGCAGTACTTC. V usage is TRBV5-1 and J usage is TRBJ2-7; 7 nucleotides match TRBD1. The J segment lost 2 bases and the V segment lost 7 bases, leaving 9 bases of the junction unmatched. The CDR3 totals 14 residues. The germline V gene has CDR1 SGHRS and CDR2 YFSETQ.

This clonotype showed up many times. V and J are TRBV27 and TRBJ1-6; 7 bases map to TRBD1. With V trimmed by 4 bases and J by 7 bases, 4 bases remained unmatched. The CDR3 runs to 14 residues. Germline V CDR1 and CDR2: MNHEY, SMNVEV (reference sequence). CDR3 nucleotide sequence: TGTGCCAGCAGTTCGGGACAGACGAATTCACCCCTCCACTTT. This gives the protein CASSSGQTNSPLHF.

The CDR3 DNA sequence: TGTGCCAGCAGTTTATCGACGAGGAACTACGAGCAGTACTTC. Protein: CASSLSTRNYEQYF. This chain joins TRBV27 and TRBJ2-7; D is undetermined. The CDR3 covers 14 residues. Germline CDR1 MNHEY, CDR2 SMNVEV (reference sequence). Trimming shortened V by 0 bases and J by 3 bases, and 9 bases separated the two germline ends.

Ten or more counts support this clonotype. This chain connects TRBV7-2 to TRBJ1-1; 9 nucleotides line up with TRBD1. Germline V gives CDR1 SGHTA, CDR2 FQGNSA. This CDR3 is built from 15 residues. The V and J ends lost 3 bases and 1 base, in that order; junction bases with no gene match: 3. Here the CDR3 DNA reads TGTGCCAGCAGCTTCGACAGGGGGTGGAACACTGAAGCTTTCTTT. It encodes CASSFDRGWNTEAFF.

The CDR3 reads CASSINSVGTGELFF. The CDR3 DNA reads as TGTGCCAGTAGTATTAATAGTGTCGGAACCGGGGAGCTGTTTTTT. The chain recombines TRBV19 with TRBJ2-2; no reliable D call. Germline V CDR1 and CDR2: LNHDA, SQIVND (reference sequence). CDR3 length: 15 residues. V was shortened by 3 bases and J by 5 bases, with 13 bases between the two germline ends.

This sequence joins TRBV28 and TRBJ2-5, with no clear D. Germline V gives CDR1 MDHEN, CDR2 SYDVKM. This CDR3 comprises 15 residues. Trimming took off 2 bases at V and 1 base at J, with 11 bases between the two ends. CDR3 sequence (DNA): TGTGCCAGCAGTTTAAGGAGACAACGCCAAGAGACCCAGTACTTC. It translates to CASSLRRQRQETQYF.